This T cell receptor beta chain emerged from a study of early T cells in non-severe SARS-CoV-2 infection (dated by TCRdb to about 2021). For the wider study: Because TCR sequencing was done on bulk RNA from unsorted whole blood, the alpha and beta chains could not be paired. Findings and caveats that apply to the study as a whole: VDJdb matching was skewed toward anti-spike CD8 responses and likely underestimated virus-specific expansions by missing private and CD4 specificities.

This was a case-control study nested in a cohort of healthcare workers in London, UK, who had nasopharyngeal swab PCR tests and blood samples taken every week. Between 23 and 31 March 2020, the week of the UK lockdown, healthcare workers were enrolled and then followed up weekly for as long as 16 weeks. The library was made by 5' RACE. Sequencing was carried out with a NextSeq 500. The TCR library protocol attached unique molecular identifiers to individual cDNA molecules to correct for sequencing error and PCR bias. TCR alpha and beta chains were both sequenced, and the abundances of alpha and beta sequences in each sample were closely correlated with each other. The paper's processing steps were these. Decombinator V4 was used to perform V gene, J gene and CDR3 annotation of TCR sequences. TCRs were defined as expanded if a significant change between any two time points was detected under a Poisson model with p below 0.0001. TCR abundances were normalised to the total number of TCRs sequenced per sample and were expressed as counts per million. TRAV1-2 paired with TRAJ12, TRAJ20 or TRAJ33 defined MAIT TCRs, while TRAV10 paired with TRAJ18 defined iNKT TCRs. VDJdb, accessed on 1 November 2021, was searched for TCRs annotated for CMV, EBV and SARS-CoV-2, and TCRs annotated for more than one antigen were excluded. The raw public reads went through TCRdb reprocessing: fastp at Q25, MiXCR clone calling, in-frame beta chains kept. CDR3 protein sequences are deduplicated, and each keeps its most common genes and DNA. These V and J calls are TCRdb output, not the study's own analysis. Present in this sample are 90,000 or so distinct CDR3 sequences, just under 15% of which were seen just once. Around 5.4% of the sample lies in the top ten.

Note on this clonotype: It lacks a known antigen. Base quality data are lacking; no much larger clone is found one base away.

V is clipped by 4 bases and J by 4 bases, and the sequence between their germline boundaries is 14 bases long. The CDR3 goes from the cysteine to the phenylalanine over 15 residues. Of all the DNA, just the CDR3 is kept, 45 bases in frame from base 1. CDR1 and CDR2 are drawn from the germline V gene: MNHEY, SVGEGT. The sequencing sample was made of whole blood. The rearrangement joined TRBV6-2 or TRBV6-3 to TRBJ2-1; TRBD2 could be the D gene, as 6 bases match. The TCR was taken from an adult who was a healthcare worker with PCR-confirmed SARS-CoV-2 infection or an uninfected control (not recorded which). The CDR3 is CASSSHSGRYNEQFF. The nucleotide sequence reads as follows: TGTGCCAGCAGTTCGCATAGCGGAAGATACAATGAGCAGTTCTTC.